This TCR beta chain was observed in a study of technical replicates of blood from a few donors (dated by TCRdb to about 2017). The method behind the library was the immunoSEQ multiplex PCR assay. TCRdb holds this immuneACCESS table with in-frame rearrangements only. Some clones are missing; in checked studies, unresolved V genes explain under half, and the rest has no known cause. The sample records tens of thousands of clones, approximately 98% of which are singletons. The top ten constitute less than 0.25% of the sample. Taken from the germline V gene (reference sequence), the CDR1 and CDR2 loops are MNHEY and SMNVEV. V is pared back by 5 bases and J by 0 bases, with 8 bases lying between the germline termini. The CDR3 covers 14 residues, taking in both the cysteine and the phenylalanine. This entry keeps only the CDR3 DNA: 42 bases, framed from base 1. Worth noting for this clone: This clone's antigen is unknown. The input lacks base qualities; no much larger clone sits a single base away.

The rearranged chain carries TRBV27 and TRBJ1-3, with the D gene not confidently named. The sequencing sample was made of T cells isolated from PBMCs. The TCR sequence derives from a human donor in good health. The DNA sequence is TGTGCCAGCAGTGGACTTACCTCTGGAAACACCATATATTTT. This encodes CASSGLTSGNTIYF.